The 18 T cell receptor beta chains below come from one sample, sequenced in a study of somatic mutations in cytotoxic T cells in rheumatoid arthritis. TCRdb keeps only in-frame clones here, not all; method: immunoSEQ multiplex PCR. The sample lists 9,500 to 15,000 clones, around 80% occurring once. Sequencing input: CD8+ T cells sorted from blood. Receptor source: a man aged 50 to 59 in good health.

This clone has only one observation. The V call is TRBV28, the J call TRBJ2-3, with 10 bases lining up with TRBD2. The CDR3 consists of 18 residues. Germline CDR1 reads MDHEN; CDR2 reads SYDVKM. Unmatched junction bases numbered 9, after V lost 3 bases and J lost 0 bases. In nucleotides, the CDR3 is TGTGCCAGCAGTTTCGGGGCTAGCGGGGGCCTTAGCACAGATACGCAGTATTTT. Residues: CASSFGASGGLSTDTQYF.

A few counts support this clone. The genes are TRBV7-6 and TRBJ1-1, with D possibly TRBD1 on 6 matching bases. This CDR3 is 13 amino acids long. V was pared by 3 bases and J by 1 base, with 6 bases between. Germline V lookup: CDR1 SGHVS, CDR2 FNYEAQ. CDR3 DNA sequence: TGTGCCAGCAGCTTGGGACAGAACACTGAAGCTTTCTTT. Protein product: CASSLGQNTEAFF.

This clone was detected once. The V call is TRBV14, the J call TRBJ2-1; D is perhaps TRBD2 (6 bases). Germline V lookup: CDR1 SGHDN, CDR2 FVKESK. V was shortened by 5 bases and J by 6 bases, with 14 bases between the two germline ends. This CDR3 is built from 14 residues. The CDR3 sequence is CASSVTGRANEQFF. Here the CDR3 DNA reads TGTGCCAGCAGCGTCACCGGGAGAGCCAATGAGCAGTTCTTC.

The genes are TRBV7-2 and TRBJ2-7; 9 bases fit TRBD2. Germline-derived CDR1 and CDR2 are SGHTA and FQGNSA. CDR3 length: 15 amino acids. V shed 5 bases and J 4 bases; nucleotides not matched to a gene: 9. As DNA, the CDR3 is TGTGCCAGCAGCGCCCTTGGGGGACTAGCATACGAGCAGTACTTC. It is translated as CASSALGGLAYEQYF.

The genes are TRBV30 and TRBJ1-2; D not certain. The CDR3 contains 17 residues. V lost 1 base to trimming and J lost 5 bases, with 23 bases between them. The germline V gene has CDR1 GTSNPN and CDR2 SVGIG (reference sequence). DNA for the CDR3: TGTGCCTGGAGTGCTACAATCGGTAGCCATATCTTGTATGGCTACACCTTC. Translation gives CAWSATIGSHILYGYTF.

CDR3 bases: TGTGCCAGCAGCACAGGGAGTCAGCCCCAGCATTTT. Its translation: CASSTGSQPQHF. The gene calls are TRBV13 and TRBJ1-5; a weak D match, TRBD1 (6 bases). Per germline, CDR1 PRHDT and CDR2 FYEKMQ (reference sequence). The CDR3 covers 12 residues. Trimming left V 5 bases short and J 6 bases short, with 8 bases between.

This clone is medium-sized in the sample. The V call is TRBV2, the J call TRBJ1-2; 7 positions agree with TRBD1. CDR1 and CDR2 (germline): SNHLY, FYNNEI. The ends lost 7 bases at V and 0 bases at J; junction bases unmatched: 11. The CDR3 has 16 amino acids. The CDR3 DNA sequence: TGTGCCAGCATGGGTCTGGGACAGTACACTAACTATGGCTACACCTTC. It yields the protein CASMGLGQYTNYGYTF.

The V and J genes are TRBV12-5 and TRBJ2-1; the D gene is possibly TRBD2 (7 bases). Trimming removed 0 bases from V and 1 base from J, with 31 bases in between. CDR3 length: 23 amino acids. Germline CDR1 and CDR2: LGHNT and FRNRAP. The CDR3 sequence: CASGLVLPTPGEASGSSYNEQFF. CDR3 DNA sequence: TGTGCTAGTGGTTTGGTCCTTCCTACGCCAGGGGAGGCTAGCGGTTCGTCCTACAATGAGCAGTTCTTC.

The chain combines TRBV4-1 with TRBJ2-3; 8 nucleotides agree with TRBD2. Per the germline V gene, CDR1 is MGHRA and CDR2 is YSYEKL. The CDR3 spans 15 residues. The ends lost 3 bases at V and 1 base at J; junction bases unmatched: 3. The CDR3 bases are TGCGCCAGCAGCCAGAGTAGCGGGGGCACAGATACGCAGTATTTT. Protein sequence: CASSQSSGGTDTQYF.

The chain couples TRBV9 to TRBJ2-3; D perhaps matches TRBD2 (6 bases). Germline V gene lookup returns CDR1 SGDLS and CDR2 YYNGEE. The CDR3 length is 16 residues. With 4 bases removed from V and 0 bases from J, the gap between germline ends came to 15 bases. The CDR3 region is CASSIRLETSTDTQYF. CDR3 bases: TGTGCCAGCAGCATCCGACTAGAAACTAGCACAGATACGCAGTATTTT.

This chain uses TRBV11-3 with TRBJ2-7, with D hard to call. Germline V gene sequence: CDR1 SGHNT, CDR2 YENEEA. The CDR3 totals 15 residues. V was clipped by 4 bases and J by 3 bases, with 16 bases between them. CDR3 DNA: TGTGCCAGCAGCTCCCCAAAAGGACCATACTACGAGCAGTACTTC. Protein sequence: CASSSPKGPYYEQYF.

The V and J genes are TRBV5-6 and TRBJ2-3, with TRBD1 matching 9 bases. Germline trimming cut 4 bases from V and 2 bases from J; bases unmatched to any gene: 8. This CDR3 region has 16 residues. CDR1 SGHDT and CDR2 YYEEEE come from the germline V gene. The CDR3 bases are TGTGCCAGCAGCGGCCCTCGGGACAGGGTCACAGATACGCAGTATTTT. Translation: CASSGPRDRVTDTQYF.

The chain recombines TRBV19 with TRBJ2-2, with D uncertain. The germline V gene encodes CDR1 LNHDA and CDR2 SQIVND (reference sequence). V was trimmed by 3 bases and J by 12 bases, leaving 8 bases between them. The CDR3 runs to 11 residues. The DNA of the CDR3 is TGTGCCAGTAGTATTGGGGTGCAGCTGTTTTTT. It encodes CASSIGVQLFF.

The chain employs TRBV5-6 and TRBJ1-2; perhaps TRBD1 as D (6 bases). With 4 bases removed from V and 8 bases from J, the gap between germline ends came to 18 bases. Germline V gene lookup returns CDR1 SGHDT and CDR2 YYEEEE. The CDR3 spans 14 residues. CDR3 sequence: CASSPGSGARGYTF. CDR3 coding DNA: TGTGCCAGCAGCCCTGGCTCGGGGGCTAGGGGCTACACCTTC. The full variable domain, with the rest looked up from reference TRBV5-6 and TRBJ1-2, is DAGVTQSPTHLIKTRGQQVTLRCSPKSGHDTVSWYQQALGQGPQFIFQYYEEEERQRGNFPDRFSGHQFPNYSSELNVNALLLGDSALYLCASSPGSGARGYTFGSGTRLTVV.

The V call is TRBV7-6, the J call TRBJ2-5; D might be TRBD2 (6 bases). Germline CDR1 and CDR2: SGHVS and FNYEAQ. Trimming cost V 0 bases and J 4 bases, with 6 bases left between them. The CDR3 has 13 amino acids. Here the CDR3 DNA reads TGTGCCAGCAGCTTAGCGCGGGGAGAGACCCAGTACTTC. This encodes CASSLARGETQYF. Variable domain in full (rest from reference TRBV7-6 and TRBJ2-5): GAGVSQSPRYKVTKRGQDVALRCDPISGHVSLYWYRQALGQGPEFLTYFNYEAQQDKSGLPNDRFSAERPEGSISTLTIQRTEQRDSAMYRCASSLARGETQYFGPGTRLLVL.

The chain is built from TRBV6-6 and TRBJ1-1; 7 bases match TRBD1. This CDR3 is built from 14 residues. The J segment lost 1 base and the V segment lost 5 bases, leaving 4 bases of the junction unmatched. Germline CDR1 reads MNHNY; CDR2 reads SVGAGI (reference sequence). The CDR3 loop reads CASSLQGQNTEAFF. The CDR3, as DNA: TGTGCCAGCAGTCTACAGGGGCAGAACACTGAAGCTTTCTTT.

The V call is TRBV10-3, the J call TRBJ2-1, with 7 bases matching TRBD1. The CDR3 contains 14 residues. Germline assignment: CDR1 ENHRY and CDR2 SYGVKD. V lost 7 bases to trimming and J lost 7 bases; unmatched junction nucleotides: 10. CDR3 DNA: TGTGCCATCACCGACGGGACAGTTACGAATGAGCAGTTCTTC. Translated, it gives CAITDGTVTNEQFF.

The chain is built from TRBV28 and TRBJ2-5, with a weak D call TRBD2 (6 bases). The V end was cut by 3 bases, the J end by 5 bases, with 25 bases between. CDR1 MDHEN and CDR2 SYDVKM come from the germline V gene. The CDR3 extends over 18 amino acids. CDR3: CASSLSVLLRDMVETQYF. In DNA form, the CDR3 reads TGTGCCAGCAGTTTGTCTGTCCTACTGCGGGATATGGTCGAGACCCAGTACTTC.